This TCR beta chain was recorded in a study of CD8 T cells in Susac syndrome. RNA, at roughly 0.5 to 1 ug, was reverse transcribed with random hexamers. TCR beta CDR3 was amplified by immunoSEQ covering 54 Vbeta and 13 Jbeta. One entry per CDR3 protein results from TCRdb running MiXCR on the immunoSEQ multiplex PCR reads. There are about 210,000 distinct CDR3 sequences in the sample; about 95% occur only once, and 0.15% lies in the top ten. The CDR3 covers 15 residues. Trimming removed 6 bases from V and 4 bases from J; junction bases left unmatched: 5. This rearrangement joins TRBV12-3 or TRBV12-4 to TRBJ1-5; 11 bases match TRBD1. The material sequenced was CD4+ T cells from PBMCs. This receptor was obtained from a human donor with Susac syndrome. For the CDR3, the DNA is TGTGCCAGCAGATCGGGACAGGGGGTTAATCAGCCCCAGCATTTT. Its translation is CASRSGQGVNQPQHF.